This T cell receptor (beta chain) was captured by sequencing in a study of blood T cell repertoires in COVID-19 (dated by TCRdb to the early 2020s). Looking at the study overall: Samples from collaborators originated in the United States, Italy and Spain and spanned both the acute and convalescent phases of COVID-19. The dataset comprised deeply sampled blood TCRbeta repertoires from subjects exposed to, actively infected with, or recovered from COVID-19. The repertoires were released in a freely available public database intended as a resource for research on the immune response to SARS-CoV-2. Where available, HLA class I and class II types were taken from metadata supplied by the sample provider and were not determined by assay-based typing. The material from the prospective study consisted of cDNA or gDNA derived from T cells, B-cell-depleted T cells, or PBMCs. Sample metadata almost always included a de-identified subject ID, COVID-19 status, age in years and sex. Samples came from the ongoing ImmuneRACE study (first 160 participants) plus 1,254 subjects from 6 global collaborators. The paper as a whole reports these results and caveats: Clinical and demographic metadata were provided uncurated, with the amount varying by source and participant.

Whole blood was collected in K2EDTA tubes by collaborating institutions according to the institutions' own protocols. Collaborator samples were shipped for TCRbeta analysis as frozen whole blood, isolated PBMCs, or DNA extracted from either sample type. In regard to this clone: Its antigen is currently not known. Base qualities are not recorded, but no much larger clone differs from it by a single base.

The CDR3 runs 14 amino acids, cysteine and phenylalanine included. Only the CDR3 part of the read is kept: 42 bases, read in frame from the first base. The CDR1 and CDR2 encoded by the germline V gene are SGHRS and YFSETQ. Unmatched junction bases come to 5, with V trimmed by 0 bases and J by 5 bases. The immunoSEQ Assay, a bias-controlled multiplex PCR, was used to amplify TCRbeta CDR3 regions from genomic DNA. Per the authors' processing: The number of nucleated cells in each sample was estimated by amplification of reference gene primers within the assay. Sequence reads were collapsed and filtered to measure the absolute abundance of every unique TCRbeta CDR3 rearrangement. For each sample, productive Simpson clonality was calculated as the square root of Simpson's diversity index over productive rearrangements. In its TCRdb copy, this immuneACCESS table keeps in-frame sequences only and misses some clones. Where compared with another copy, unresolved V genes explain less than half of these, and the others have no known cause. V, J and clone size reflect that table, while D and trimming were determined from the DNA. This sample has some 98,000 clones in its table, and 75% to 85% of those were observed once. Together, the top ten hold 19% of the sample.

The chain employs TRBV5-1 and TRBJ2-7; a stretch of 7 junction bases matches TRBD2. The source is a human donor in a cohort sampled during active COVID-19. Sequencing was carried out using peripheral blood. In nucleotide form, the sequence is TGCGCCAGCAGCTTGGGCGGGAGAGGGAACGAGCAGTACTTC. Protein translation: CASSLGGRGNEQYF.